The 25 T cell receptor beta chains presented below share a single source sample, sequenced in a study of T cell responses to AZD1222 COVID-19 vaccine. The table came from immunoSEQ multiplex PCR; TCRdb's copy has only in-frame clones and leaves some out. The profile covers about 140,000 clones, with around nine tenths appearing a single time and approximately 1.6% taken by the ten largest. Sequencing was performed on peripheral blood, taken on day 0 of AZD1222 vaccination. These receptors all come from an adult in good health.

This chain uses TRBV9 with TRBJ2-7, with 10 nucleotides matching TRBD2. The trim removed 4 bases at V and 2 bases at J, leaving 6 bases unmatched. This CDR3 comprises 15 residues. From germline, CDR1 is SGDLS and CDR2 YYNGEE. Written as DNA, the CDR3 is TGTGCCAGCAGCACCTCCAGCGGGAGGGCCTACGAGCAGTACTTC. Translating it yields CASSTSSGRAYEQYF.

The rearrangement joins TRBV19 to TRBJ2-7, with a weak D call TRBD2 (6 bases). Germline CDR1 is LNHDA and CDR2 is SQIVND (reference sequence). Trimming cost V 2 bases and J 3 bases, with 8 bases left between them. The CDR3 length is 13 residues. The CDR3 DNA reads TGTGCCAGTAGTATACGACTAGTCTACGAGCAGTACTTC. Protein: CASSIRLVYEQYF.

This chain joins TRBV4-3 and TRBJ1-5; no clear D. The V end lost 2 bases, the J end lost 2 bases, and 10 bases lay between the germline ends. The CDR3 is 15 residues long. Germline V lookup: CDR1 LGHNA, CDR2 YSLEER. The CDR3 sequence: CASSQTFLGNQPQHF. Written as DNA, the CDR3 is TGCGCCAGCAGCCAAACTTTCCTGGGCAATCAGCCCCAGCATTTT.

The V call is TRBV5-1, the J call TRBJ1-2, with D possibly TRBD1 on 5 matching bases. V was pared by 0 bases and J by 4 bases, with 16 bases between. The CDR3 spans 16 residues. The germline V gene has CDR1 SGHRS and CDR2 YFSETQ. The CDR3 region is CASSLEGQVQIYGYTF. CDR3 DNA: TGCGCCAGCAGCTTGGAGGGGCAGGTGCAAATCTATGGCTACACCTTC.

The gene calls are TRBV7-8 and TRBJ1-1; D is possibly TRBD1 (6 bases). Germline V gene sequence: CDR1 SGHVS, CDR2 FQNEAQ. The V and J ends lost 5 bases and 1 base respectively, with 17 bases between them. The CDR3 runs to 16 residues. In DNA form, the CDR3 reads TGTGCCAGCAGCCCGAACAGGGAGGTGGGGAACACTGAAGCTTTCTTT. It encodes CASSPNREVGNTEAFF.

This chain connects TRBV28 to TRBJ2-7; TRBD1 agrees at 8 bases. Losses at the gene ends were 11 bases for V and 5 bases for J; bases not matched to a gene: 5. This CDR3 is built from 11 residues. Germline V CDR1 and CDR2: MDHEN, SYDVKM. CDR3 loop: CAVRGPDEQYF. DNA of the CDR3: TGTGCCGTCAGGGGGCCGGACGAGCAGTACTTC.

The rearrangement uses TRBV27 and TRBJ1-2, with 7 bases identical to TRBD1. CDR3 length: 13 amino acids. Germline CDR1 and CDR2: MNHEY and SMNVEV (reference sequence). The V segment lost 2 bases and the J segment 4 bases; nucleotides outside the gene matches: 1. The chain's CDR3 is CASSLGTAYGYTF. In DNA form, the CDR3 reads TGTGCCAGCAGTTTAGGGACAGCCTATGGCTACACCTTC.

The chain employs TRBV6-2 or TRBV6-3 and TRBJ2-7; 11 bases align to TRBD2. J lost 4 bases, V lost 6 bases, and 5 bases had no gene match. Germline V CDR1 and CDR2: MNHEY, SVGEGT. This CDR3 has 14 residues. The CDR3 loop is CASSRTSGYYEQYF. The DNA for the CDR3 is TGTGCCAGCAGCCGGACTAGCGGGTATTACGAGCAGTACTTC.

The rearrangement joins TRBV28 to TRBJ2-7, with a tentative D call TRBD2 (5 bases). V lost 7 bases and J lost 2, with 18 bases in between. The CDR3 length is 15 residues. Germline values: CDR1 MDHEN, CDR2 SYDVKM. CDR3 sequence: CASNERPVGTYEQYF. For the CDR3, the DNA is TGTGCCAGCAACGAGCGGCCGGTCGGCACCTACGAGCAGTACTTC.

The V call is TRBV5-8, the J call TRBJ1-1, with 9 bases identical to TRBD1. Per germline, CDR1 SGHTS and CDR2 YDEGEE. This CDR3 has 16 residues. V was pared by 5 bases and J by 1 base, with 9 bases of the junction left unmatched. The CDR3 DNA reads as TGTGCCAGCAGGACCTCCGGGACAGGGAAGAACACTGAAGCTTTCTTT. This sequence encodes CASRTSGTGKNTEAFF.

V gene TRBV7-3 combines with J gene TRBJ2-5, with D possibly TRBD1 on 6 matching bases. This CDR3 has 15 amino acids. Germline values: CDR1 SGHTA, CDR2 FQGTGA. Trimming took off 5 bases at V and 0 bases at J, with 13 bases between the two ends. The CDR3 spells CASSPMGHDQETQYF. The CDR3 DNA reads TGTGCCAGCAGCCCGATGGGACACGACCAAGAGACCCAGTACTTC.

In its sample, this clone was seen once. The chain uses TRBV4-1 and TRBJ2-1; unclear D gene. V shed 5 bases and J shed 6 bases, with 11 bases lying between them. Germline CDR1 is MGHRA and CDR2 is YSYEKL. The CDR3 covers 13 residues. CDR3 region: CASSGSTFNEQFF. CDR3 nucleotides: TGCGCCAGCAGCGGGTCTACCTTCAATGAGCAGTTCTTC.

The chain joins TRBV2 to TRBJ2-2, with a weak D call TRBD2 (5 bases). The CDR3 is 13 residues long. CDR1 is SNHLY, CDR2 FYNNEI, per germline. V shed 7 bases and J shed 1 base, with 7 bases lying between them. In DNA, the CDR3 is TGTGCCAGCAAGGAGGAGAACACCGGGGAGCTGTTTTTT. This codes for CASKEENTGELFF. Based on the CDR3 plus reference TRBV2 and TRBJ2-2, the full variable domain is EPEVTQTPSHQVTQMGQEVILRCVPISNHLYFYWYRQILGQKVEFLVSFYNNEISEKSEIFDDQFSVERPDGSNFTLKIRSTKLEDSAMYFCASKEENTGELFFGEGSRLTVL.

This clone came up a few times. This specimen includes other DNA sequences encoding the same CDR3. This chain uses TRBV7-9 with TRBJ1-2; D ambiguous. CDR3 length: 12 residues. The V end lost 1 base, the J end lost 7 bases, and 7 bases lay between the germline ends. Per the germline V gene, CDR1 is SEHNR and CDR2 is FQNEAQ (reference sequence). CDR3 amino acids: CASSLGGGGYTF. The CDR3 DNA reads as TGTGCCAGCAGCTTAGGAGGCGGTGGCTACACCTTC.

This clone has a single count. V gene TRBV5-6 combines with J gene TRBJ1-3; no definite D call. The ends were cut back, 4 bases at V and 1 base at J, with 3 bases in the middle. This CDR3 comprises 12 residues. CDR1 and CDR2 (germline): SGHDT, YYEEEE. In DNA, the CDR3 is TGTGCCAGCAGCCCATCTGGAAACACCATATATTTT. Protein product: CASSPSGNTIYF. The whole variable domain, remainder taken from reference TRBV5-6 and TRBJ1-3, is DAGVTQSPTHLIKTRGQQVTLRCSPKSGHDTVSWYQQALGQGPQFIFQYYEEEERQRGNFPDRFSGHQFPNYSSELNVNALLLGDSALYLCASSPSGNTIYFGEGSWLTVV.

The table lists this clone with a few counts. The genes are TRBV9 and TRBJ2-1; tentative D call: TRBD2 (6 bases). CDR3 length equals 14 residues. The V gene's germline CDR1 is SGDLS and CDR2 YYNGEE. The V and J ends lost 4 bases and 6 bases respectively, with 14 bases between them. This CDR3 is CASSLGTPSNEQFF. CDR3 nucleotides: TGTGCCAGCAGCCTCGGGACTCCCAGCAATGAGCAGTTCTTC.

CDR3 coding DNA: TGTGCCAGTAGTATAGGGCAGGGAAATGGCTACACCTTC. Its protein product is CASSIGQGNGYTF. The chain carries TRBV19 and TRBJ1-2; possible D gene TRBD1, 5 bases. Between the trimmed V and J ends, which lost 1 base and 6 bases, there was a span of 9 bases. Per the germline V gene, CDR1 is LNHDA and CDR2 is SQIVND (reference sequence). The CDR3 runs to 13 residues. Drawing the rest from reference TRBV19 and TRBJ1-2, the complete variable domain is DGGITQSPKYLFRKEGQNVTLSCEQNLNHDAMYWYRQDPGQGLRLIYYSQIVNDFQKGDIAEGYSVSREKKESFPLTVTSAQKNPTAFYLCASSIGQGNGYTFGSGTRLTVV.

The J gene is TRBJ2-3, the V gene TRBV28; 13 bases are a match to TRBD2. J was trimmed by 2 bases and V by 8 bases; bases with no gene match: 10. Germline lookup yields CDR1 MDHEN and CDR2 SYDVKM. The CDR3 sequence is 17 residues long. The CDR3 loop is CASPPGTSGTVTDTQYF. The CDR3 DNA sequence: TGTGCCAGCCCTCCCGGGACTAGCGGGACCGTCACAGATACGCAGTATTTT.

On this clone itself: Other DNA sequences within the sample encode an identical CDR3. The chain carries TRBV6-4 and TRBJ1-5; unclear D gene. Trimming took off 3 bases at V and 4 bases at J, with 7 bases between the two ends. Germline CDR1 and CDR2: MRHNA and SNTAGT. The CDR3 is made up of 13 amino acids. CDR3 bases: TGTGCCAGCAGTGAGGGCAGTAATCAGCCCCAGCATTTT. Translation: CASSEGSNQPQHF.

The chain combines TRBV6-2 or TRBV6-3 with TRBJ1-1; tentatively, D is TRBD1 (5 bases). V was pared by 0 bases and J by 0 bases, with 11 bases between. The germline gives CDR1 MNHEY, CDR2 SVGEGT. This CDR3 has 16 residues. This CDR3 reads CASSYSPQDVNTEAFF. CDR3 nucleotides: TGTGCCAGCAGTTACTCCCCACAGGACGTGAACACTGAAGCTTTCTTT.

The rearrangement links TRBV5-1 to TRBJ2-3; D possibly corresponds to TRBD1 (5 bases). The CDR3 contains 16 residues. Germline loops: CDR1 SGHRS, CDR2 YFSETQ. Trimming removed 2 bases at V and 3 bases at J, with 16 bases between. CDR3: CASSFGADRTTDTQYF. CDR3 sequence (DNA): TGCGCCAGCAGCTTTGGGGCAGATCGTACTACAGATACGCAGTATTTT.

The CDR3 DNA reads as TGTGCCAGCAGCTCCCCGAGGGGGGGGCGCCGCACTGAAGCTTTCTTT. Protein product: CASSSPRGGRRTEAFF. The V call is TRBV2, the J call TRBJ1-1; D might be TRBD1 (6 bases). Trimming took 6 bases from V and 4 from J, leaving 21 bases between them. Germline V gene sequence: CDR1 SNHLY, CDR2 FYNNEI. The CDR3 covers 16 residues. Full variable domain (rest looked up from reference TRBV2 and TRBJ1-1): EPEVTQTPSHQVTQMGQEVILRCVPISNHLYFYWYRQILGQKVEFLVSFYNNEISEKSEIFDDQFSVERPDGSNFTLKIRSTKLEDSAMYFCASSSPRGGRRTEAFFGQGTRLTVV.

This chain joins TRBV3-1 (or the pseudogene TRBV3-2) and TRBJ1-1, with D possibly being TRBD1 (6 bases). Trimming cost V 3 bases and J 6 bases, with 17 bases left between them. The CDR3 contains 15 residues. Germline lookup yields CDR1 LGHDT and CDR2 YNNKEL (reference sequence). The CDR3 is CASSQAVGGASEAFF. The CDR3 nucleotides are TGTGCCAGCAGCCAGGCGGTCGGGGGGGCTTCTGAAGCTTTCTTT.

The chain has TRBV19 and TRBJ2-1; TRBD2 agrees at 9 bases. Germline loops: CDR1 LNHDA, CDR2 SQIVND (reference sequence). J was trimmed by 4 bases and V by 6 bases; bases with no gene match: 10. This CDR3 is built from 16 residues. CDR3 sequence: CASSEGISGSYNEQFF. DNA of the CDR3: TGTGCCAGTAGCGAGGGTATTAGCGGGAGTTACAATGAGCAGTTCTTC. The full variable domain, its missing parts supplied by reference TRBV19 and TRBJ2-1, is DGGITQSPKYLFRKEGQNVTLSCEQNLNHDAMYWYRQDPGQGLRLIYYSQIVNDFQKGDIAEGYSVSREKKESFPLTVTSAQKNPTAFYLCASSEGISGSYNEQFFGPGTRLTVL.

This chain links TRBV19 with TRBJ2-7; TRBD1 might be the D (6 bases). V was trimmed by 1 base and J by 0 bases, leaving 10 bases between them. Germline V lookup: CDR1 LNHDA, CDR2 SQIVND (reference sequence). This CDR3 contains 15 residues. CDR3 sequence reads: CASSIVQGDSYEQYF. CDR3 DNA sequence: TGTGCCAGTAGTATAGTACAGGGCGACTCCTACGAGCAGTACTTC.